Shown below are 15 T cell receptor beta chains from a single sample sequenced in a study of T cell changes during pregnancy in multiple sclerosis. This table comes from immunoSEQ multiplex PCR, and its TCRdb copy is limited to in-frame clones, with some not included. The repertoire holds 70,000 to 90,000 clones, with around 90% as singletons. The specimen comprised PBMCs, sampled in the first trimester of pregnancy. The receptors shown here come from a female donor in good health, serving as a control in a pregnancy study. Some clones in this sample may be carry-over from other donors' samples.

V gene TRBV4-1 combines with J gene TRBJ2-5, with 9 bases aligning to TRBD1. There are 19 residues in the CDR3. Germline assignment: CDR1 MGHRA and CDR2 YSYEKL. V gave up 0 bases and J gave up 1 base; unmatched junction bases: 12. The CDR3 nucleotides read TGCGCCAGCAGCCAAGAAATCGGAGAACAGGGGGCGCCCCAAGAGACCCAGTACTTC. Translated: CASSQEIGEQGAPQETQYF.

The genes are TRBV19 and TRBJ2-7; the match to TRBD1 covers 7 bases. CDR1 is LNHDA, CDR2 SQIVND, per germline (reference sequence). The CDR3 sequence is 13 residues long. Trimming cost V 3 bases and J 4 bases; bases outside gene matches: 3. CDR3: CASSIGTAYEQYF. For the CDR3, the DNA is TGTGCCAGTAGTATCGGGACAGCTTACGAGCAGTACTTC.

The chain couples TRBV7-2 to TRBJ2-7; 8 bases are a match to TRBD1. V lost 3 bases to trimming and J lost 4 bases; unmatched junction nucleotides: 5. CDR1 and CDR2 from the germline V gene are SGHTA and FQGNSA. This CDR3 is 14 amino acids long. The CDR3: CASSFRQGLYEQYF. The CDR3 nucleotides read TGTGCCAGCAGCTTTAGACAGGGGTTGTACGAGCAGTACTTC.

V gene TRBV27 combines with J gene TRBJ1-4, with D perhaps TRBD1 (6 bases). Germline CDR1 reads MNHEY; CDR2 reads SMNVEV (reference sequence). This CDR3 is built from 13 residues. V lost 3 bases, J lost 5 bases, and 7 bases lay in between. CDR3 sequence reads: CASSFDRNEKLFF. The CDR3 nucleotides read TGTGCCAGCAGTTTTGACAGGAATGAAAAACTGTTTTTT.

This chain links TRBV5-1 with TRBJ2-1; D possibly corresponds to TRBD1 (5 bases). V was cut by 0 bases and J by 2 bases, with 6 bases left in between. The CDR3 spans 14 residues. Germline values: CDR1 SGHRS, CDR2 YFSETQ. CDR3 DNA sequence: TGCGCCAGCAGCTTGGGACAGCCCTACAATGAGCAGTTCTTC. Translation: CASSLGQPYNEQFF.

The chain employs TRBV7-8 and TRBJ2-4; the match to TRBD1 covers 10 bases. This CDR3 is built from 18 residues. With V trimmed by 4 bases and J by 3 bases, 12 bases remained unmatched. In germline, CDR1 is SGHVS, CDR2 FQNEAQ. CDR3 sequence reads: CASSSLTGGYMDKNIQYF. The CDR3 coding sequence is TGTGCCAGCAGCTCCCTGACAGGGGGCTATATGGACAAAAACATTCAGTACTTC.

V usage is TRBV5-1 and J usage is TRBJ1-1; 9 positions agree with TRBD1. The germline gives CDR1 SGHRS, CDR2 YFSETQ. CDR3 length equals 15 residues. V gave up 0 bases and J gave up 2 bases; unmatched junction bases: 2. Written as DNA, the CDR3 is TGCGCCAGCAGCTTGGGGGGACAGGGCAACACTGAAGCTTTCTTT. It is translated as CASSLGGQGNTEAFF.

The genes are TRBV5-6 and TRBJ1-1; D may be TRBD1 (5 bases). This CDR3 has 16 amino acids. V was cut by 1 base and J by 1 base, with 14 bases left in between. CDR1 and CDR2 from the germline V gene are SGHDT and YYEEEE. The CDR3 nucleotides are TGTGCCAGCAGCTTGAGCCAGGGTCGTTGGAACACTGAAGCTTTCTTT. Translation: CASSLSQGRWNTEAFF.

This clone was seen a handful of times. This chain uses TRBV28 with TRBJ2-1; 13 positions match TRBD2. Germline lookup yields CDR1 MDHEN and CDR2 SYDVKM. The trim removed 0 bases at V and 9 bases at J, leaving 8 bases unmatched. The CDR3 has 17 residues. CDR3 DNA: TGTGCCAGCAGTTTATGGATACTAGCGGGAGGGCCTGGTGAGCAGTTCTTC. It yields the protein CASSLWILAGGPGEQFF.

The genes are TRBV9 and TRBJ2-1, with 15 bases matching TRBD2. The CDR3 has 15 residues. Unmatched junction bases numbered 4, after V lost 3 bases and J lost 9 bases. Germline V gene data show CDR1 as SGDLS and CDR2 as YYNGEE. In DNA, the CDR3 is TGTGCCAGCAGCGCGGGGACTAGCGGGGGGAGTGAGCAGTTCTTC. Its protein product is CASSAGTSGGSEQFF. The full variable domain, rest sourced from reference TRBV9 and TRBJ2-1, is DSGVTQTPKHLITATGQRVTLRCSPRSGDLSVYWYQQSLDQGLQFLIQYYNGEERAKGNILERFSAQQFPDLHSELNLSSLELGDSALYFCASSAGTSGGSEQFFGPGTRLTVL.

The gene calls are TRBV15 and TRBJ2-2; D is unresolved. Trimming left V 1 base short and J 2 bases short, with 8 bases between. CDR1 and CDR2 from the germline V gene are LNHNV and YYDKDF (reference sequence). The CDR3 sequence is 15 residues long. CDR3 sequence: CATSRGHRNTGELFF. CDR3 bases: TGTGCCACCAGCAGAGGGCACCGAAACACCGGGGAGCTGTTTTTT.

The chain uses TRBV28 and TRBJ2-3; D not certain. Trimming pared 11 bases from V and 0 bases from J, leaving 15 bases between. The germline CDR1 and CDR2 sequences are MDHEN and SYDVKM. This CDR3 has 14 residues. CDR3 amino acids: CAFGPRGSTDTQYF. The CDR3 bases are TGTGCCTTTGGTCCCCGCGGTAGCACAGATACGCAGTATTTT. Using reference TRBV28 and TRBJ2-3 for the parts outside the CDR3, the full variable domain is DVKVTQSSRYLVKRTGEKVFLECVQDMDHENMFWYRQDPGLGLRLIYFSYDVKMKEKGDIPEGYSVSREKKERFSLILESASTNQTSMYLCAFGPRGSTDTQYFGPGTRLTVL.

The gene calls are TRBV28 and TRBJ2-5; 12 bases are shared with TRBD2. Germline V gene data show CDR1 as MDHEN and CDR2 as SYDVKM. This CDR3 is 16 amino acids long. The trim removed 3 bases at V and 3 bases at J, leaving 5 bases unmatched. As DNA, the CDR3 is TGTGCCAGCAGTTTCAAGGCTAGCGGGGGGGAAGAGACCCAGTACTTC. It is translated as CASSFKASGGEETQYF.

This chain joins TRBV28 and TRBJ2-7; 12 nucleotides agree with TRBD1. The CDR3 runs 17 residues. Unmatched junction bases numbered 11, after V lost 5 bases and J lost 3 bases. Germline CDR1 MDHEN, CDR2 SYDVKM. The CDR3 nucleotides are TGTGCCAGCAGTCCGGGACAGGGGGCGGCTATTGGCTACGAGCAGTACTTC. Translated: CASSPGQGAAIGYEQYF.

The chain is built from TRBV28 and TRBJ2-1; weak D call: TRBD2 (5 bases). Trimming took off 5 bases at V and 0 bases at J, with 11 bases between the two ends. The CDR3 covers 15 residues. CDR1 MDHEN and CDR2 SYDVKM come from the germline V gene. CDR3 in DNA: TGTGCCAGCAGTCTCCTAGCCCTCTCCTACAATGAGCAGTTCTTC. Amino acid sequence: CASSLLALSYNEQFF.